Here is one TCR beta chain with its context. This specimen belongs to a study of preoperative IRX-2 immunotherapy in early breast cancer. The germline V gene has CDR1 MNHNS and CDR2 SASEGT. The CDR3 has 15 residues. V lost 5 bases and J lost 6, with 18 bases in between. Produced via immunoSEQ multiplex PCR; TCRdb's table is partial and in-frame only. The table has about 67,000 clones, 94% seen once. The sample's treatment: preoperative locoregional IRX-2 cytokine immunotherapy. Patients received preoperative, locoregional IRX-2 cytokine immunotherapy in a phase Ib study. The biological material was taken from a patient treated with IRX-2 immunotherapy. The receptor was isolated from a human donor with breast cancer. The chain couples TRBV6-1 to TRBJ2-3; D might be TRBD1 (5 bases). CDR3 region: CASSSDLSRGDTQYF. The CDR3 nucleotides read TGTGCCAGCAGTTCCGATCTCTCAAGGGGTGATACGCAGTATTTT.